This TCR beta chain was observed in a study of cytomegalovirus exposure and HLA in healthy donors. The PCR used 60 Vbeta and 13 Jbeta primers. Here immunoSEQ multiplex PCR was the method, and the copy in TCRdb shows in-frame clones only, minus some. This table has fewer than 100,000 clones, approximately 76% appearing once. The CDR3 extends over 15 amino acids. The germline CDR1 and CDR2 sequences are GTSNPN and SVGIG (reference sequence). Trimming cost V 0 bases and J 2 bases, with 11 bases left between them. The J gene is TRBJ1-5, the V gene TRBV30, with D possibly TRBD1 on 5 matching bases. Sample: PBMCs. This sequence originates from a man between 35 and 55 years old in good health and CMV-seronegative. CDR3 bases: TGTGCCTGGAGTGTACAGGTAGGAGGCAATCAGCCCCAGCATTTT. Its protein is CAWSVQVGGNQPQHF. The full variable domain, with the rest looked up from reference TRBV30 and TRBJ1-5, is SQTIHQWPATLVQPVGSPLSLECTVEGTSNPNLYWYRQAAGRGLQLLFYSVGIGQISSEVPQNLSASRPQDRQFILSSKKLLLSDSGFYLCAWSVQVGGNQPQHFGDGTRLSIL.